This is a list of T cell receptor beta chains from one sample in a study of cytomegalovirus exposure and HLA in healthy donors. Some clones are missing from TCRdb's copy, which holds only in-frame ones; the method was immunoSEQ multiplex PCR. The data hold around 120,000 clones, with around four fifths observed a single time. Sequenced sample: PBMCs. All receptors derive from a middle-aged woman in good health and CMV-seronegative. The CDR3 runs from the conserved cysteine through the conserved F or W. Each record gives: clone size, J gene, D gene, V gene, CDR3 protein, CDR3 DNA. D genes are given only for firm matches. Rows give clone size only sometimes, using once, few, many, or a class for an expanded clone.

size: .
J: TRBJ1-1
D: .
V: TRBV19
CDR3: CASSIGVMNTEAFF
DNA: TGTGCCAGTAGTATCGGGGTCATGAACACTGAAGCTTTCTTT

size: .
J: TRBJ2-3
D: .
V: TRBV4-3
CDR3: CASSQDREQPTDTQYF
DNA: TGCGCCAGCAGCCAAGATCGGGAACAGCCGACAGATACGCAGTATTTT

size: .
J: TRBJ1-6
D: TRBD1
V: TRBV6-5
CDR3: CASSTRGQGHSPLHF
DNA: TGTGCCAGCAGTACGCGGGGACAGGGACATTCACCCCTCCACTTT

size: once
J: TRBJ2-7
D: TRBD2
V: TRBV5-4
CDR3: CASSPIAGGPYEQYF
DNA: TGTGCCAGCAGCCCAATAGCGGGAGGGCCCTACGAGCAGTACTTC

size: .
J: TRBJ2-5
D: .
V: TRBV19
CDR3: CASRAPGETQYF
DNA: TGTGCCAGTAGAGCCCCCGGGGAGACCCAGTACTTC

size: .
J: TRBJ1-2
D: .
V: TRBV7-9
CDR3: CASSLSGVYSYGYTF
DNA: TGTGCCAGCAGCTTATCGGGGGTGTATAGCTATGGCTACACCTTC

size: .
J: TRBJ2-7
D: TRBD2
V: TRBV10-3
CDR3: CAISEPSGKDDEQYF
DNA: TGTGCCATCAGTGAGCCTAGCGGGAAGGACGACGAGCAGTACTTC

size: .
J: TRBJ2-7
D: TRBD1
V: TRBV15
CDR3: CATSAGTGVEQYF
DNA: TGTGCCACCAGCGCCGGGACAGGGGTCGAGCAGTACTTC

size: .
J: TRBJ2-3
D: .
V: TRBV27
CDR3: CASSLGPLGRDTQYF
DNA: TGTGCCAGCAGTTTAGGGCCCTTAGGCAGGGATACGCAGTATTTT

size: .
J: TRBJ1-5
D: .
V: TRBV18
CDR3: CASSGQNQPQHF
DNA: TGTGCCAGTTCCGGACAGAATCAGCCCCAGCATTTT

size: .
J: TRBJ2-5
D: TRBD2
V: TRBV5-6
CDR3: CASSLGLAGAKTQYF
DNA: TGTGCCAGCAGCTTGGGACTAGCGGGAGCTAAGACCCAGTACTTC

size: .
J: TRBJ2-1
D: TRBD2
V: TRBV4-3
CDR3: CASSQEWTSGGLNEQFF
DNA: TGCGCCAGCAGCCAAGAGTGGACTAGCGGGGGACTCAATGAGCAGTTCTTC

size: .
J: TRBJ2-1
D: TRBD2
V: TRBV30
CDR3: CAWIAGGLGEQFF
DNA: TGTGCCTGGATAGCGGGAGGGCTCGGTGAGCAGTTCTTC

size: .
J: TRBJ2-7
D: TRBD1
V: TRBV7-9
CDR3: CASSAQGTGVTYEQYF
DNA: TGTGCCAGCAGCGCCCAAGGGACAGGGGTAACGTACGAGCAGTACTTC

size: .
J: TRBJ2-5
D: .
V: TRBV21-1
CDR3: CASSSLDRGRLVETQYF
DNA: TGTGCCAGCAGCAGTCTGGACAGGGGGCGATTGGTAGAGACCCAGTACTTC

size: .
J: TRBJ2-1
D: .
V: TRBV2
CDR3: CASRRGGSYNEQFF
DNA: TGTGCCAGCAGGAGAGGAGGCTCCTACAATGAGCAGTTCTTC

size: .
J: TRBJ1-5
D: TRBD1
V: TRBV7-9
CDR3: CSSSPTGQDISIVPQHF
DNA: TGTTCCAGCAGCCCCACCGGACAGGATATTTCAATAGTGCCCCAGCATTTT

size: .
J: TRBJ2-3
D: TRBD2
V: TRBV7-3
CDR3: CASSGGLGADTQYF
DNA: TGTGCCAGCAGCGGTGGACTAGGCGCAGATACGCAGTATTTT

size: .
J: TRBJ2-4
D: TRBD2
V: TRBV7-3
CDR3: CASSLGPAGGIQYF
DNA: TGTGCCAGCAGCTTAGGGCCAGCGGGGGGCATTCAGTACTTC

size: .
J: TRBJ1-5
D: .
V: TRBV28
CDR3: CASSLTDSPKQPQHF
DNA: TGTGCCAGCAGTTTGACTGACAGTCCCAAACAGCCCCAGCATTTT

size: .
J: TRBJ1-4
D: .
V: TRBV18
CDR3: CASSPRGGLGEKLFF
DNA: TGTGCCAGCTCACCGCGCGGGGGGCTAGGGGAAAAACTGTTTTTT

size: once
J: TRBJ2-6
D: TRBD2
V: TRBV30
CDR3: CAWTAGGGSGANVLTF
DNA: TGTGCCTGGACCGCTGGGGGGGGGTCTGGGGCCAACGTCCTGACTTTC

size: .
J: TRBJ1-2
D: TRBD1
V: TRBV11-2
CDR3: CASSKVGQGGDGYTF
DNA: TGTGCCAGCAGCAAAGTTGGACAGGGTGGCGATGGCTACACCTTC